The source of this TCR beta chain is a study of CD8 T cells in ankylosing spondylitis. Study results and caveats: Fewer than 10 highly homologous variants formed a TCR beta motif that appeared characteristic of ankylosing spondylitis blood.

The CDR3 length is 14 residues. Trimming took off 7 bases at V and 1 base at J, with 14 bases between the two ends. Regarding this clonotype: Its antigen is still unknown.

MiXCR was run by TCRdb on the 5' RACE reads, yielding one entry per CDR3 protein. The table includes a few hundred thousand distinct CDR3 sequences, over 15% detected once. This TCR derives from a male donor with ankylosing spondylitis or in good health (not recorded which). The J gene is TRBJ2-7, the V gene TRBV12-3 or TRBV12-4, with D perhaps being TRBD1 or TRBD2 (5 bases each). The sample comprised blood, either unsorted or a sorted T cell fraction (not recorded which). This CDR3 is CASTARDGSYEQYF. The CDR3 DNA sequence: TGTGCCAGCACCGCCCGGGACGGATCCTACGAGCAGTACTTC.